These 23 T cell receptor beta chains came from one sample sequenced in a study of T cells in Graves' hyperthyroidism and ophthalmopathy. Amplification yielded TCR beta CDR3 regions, with RNA transcripts as the source. The HTBI primer set served for first-round RT-PCR of the TCR CDR3. TCRdb reanalysed the multiplex PCR reads using MiXCR and keeps one entry per CDR3 protein. The sample lists 550,000 to 650,000 distinct CDR3 sequences; approximately 13% were seen once. Material: blood. The receptor source for this set is a woman in her 30s with Graves' hyperthyroidism that later progressed to Graves' ophthalmopathy.

This rearrangement joins TRBV7-2 to TRBJ2-2; the D gene is possibly TRBD1 (6 bases). The V gene lost 5 bases and the J gene lost 6 bases, with 10 bases spanning the gap. The CDR3 runs to 13 residues. Germline lookup yields CDR1 SGHTA and CDR2 FQGNSA. The CDR3 loop reads CASSEDRSGELFF. The CDR3 DNA is TGTGCCAGCAGCGAAGACAGGTCCGGGGAGCTGTTTTTT.

This clonotype was recorded at least ten times. The rearrangement links TRBV11-2 to TRBJ2-3; no definite D call. The V gene's germline CDR1 is SGHAT and CDR2 FQNNGV. Trimming cost V 8 bases and J 4 bases, with 1 base left between them. This CDR3 region has 9 residues. Written as DNA, the CDR3 is TGTGCCAGCCCAGATACGCAGTATTTT. It translates to CASPDTQYF.

This clonotype has a handful of counts. The chain has TRBV20-1 and TRBJ2-7, with TRBD2 as a possible D gene (7 bases). CDR3 length equals 12 residues. Per the germline V gene, CDR1 is DFQATT and CDR2 is SNEGSKA (reference sequence). V shed 5 bases and J shed 4 bases, with 12 bases lying between them. CDR3 coding DNA: TGCAGTGCTCATGCGGGGGCATACGAGCAGTACTTC. Amino acids: CSAHAGAYEQYF.

The V and J genes are TRBV30 and TRBJ2-5; 9 nucleotides align to TRBD1. Germline CDR1 is GTSNPN and CDR2 is SVGIG (reference sequence). Trimming at V came to 4 bases and at J to 5 bases, leaving 11 bases not matched to a gene. This CDR3 is built from 15 residues. This CDR3 is CAWTLGDRGGETQYF. The CDR3 bases are TGTGCCTGGACCTTGGGAGACAGGGGGGGGGAGACCCAGTACTTC. The entire variable domain, with the rest obtained from reference TRBV30 and TRBJ2-5, is as follows: SQTIHQWPATLVQPVGSPLSLECTVEGTSNPNLYWYRQAAGRGLQLLFYSVGIGQISSEVPQNLSASRPQDRQFILSSKKLLLSDSGFYLCAWTLGDRGGETQYFGPGTRLLVL.

This clonotype has ten or more counts. The chain carries TRBV7-2 and TRBJ1-2; unclear D gene. CDR1 is SGHTA, CDR2 FQGNSA, per germline. The CDR3 length is 13 residues. Deletions cut 4 bases from V and 4 bases from J, with 10 bases between. CDR3: CASSSDPSYGYTF. As DNA, the CDR3 is TGTGCCAGCAGCTCGGACCCCTCCTATGGCTACACCTTC. Variable domain in full (rest from reference TRBV7-2 and TRBJ1-2): GAGVSQSPSNKVTEKGKDVELRCDPISGHTALYWYRQSLGQGLEFLIYFQGNSAPDKSGLPSDRFSAERTGGSVSTLTIQRTQQEDSAVYLCASSSDPSYGYTFGSGTRLTVV.

This clonotype occurred many times. This chain connects TRBV2 to TRBJ1-4; D is unclear. Trimming took 2 bases from V and 10 from J, leaving 5 bases between them. The CDR3 has 11 amino acids. Germline CDR1 is SNHLY and CDR2 is FYNNEI. CDR3 loop: CASSETSKLFF. CDR3 nucleotides: TGTGCCAGCAGTGAAACGTCAAAACTGTTTTTT. Together with reference TRBV2 and TRBJ1-4, the CDR3 gives the full variable domain: EPEVTQTPSHQVTQMGQEVILRCVPISNHLYFYWYRQILGQKVEFLVSFYNNEISEKSEIFDDQFSVERPDGSNFTLKIRSTKLEDSAMYFCASSETSKLFFGSGTQLSVL.

This clonotype appeared a few times. The chain uses TRBV5-4 and TRBJ2-7, with 9 bases fitting TRBD1. The ends lost 3 bases at V and 3 bases at J; junction bases unmatched: 7. The CDR3 runs 15 residues. Germline V gene lookup returns CDR1 SGHNT and CDR2 YYREEE (reference sequence). For the CDR3, the DNA is TGTGCCAGCAGCTCGCTGGACAGGGGAATCTACGAGCAGTACTTC. This encodes CASSSLDRGIYEQYF. The complete variable domain, with remaining parts taken from reference TRBV5-4 and TRBJ2-7, reads ETGVTQSPTHLIKTRGQQVTLRCSSQSGHNTVSWYQQALGQGPQFIFQYYREEENGRGNFPPRFSGLQFPNYSSELNVNALELDDSALYLCASSSLDRGIYEQYFGPGTRLTVT.

This clonotype has just one count. The chain combines TRBV7-2 with TRBJ2-1, with 7 bases lining up with TRBD2. This CDR3 is built from 16 residues. In germline, CDR1 is SGHTA, CDR2 FQGNSA. The ends lost 5 bases at V and 8 bases at J; junction bases unmatched: 15. CDR3 nucleotides: TGTGCCAGCAGCACCCAGCGGGGCCTTGGGGTGGATGAGCAGTTCTTC. It yields the protein CASSTQRGLGVDEQFF. The full variable domain, with the rest looked up from reference TRBV7-2 and TRBJ2-1, is GAGVSQSPSNKVTEKGKDVELRCDPISGHTALYWYRQSLGQGLEFLIYFQGNSAPDKSGLPSDRFSAERTGGSVSTLTIQRTQQEDSAVYLCASSTQRGLGVDEQFFGPGTRLTVL.

In regard to this clonotype: A much larger clone is a single base away; this may be a read error. This chain connects TRBV12-3 or TRBV12-4 to TRBJ1-1; possible D gene TRBD1, 5 bases. Trimming stripped 2 bases from V and 4 bases from J, with 11 bases between. This CDR3 contains 14 residues. The DNA for the CDR3 is TGTGCCAGCAGTTTATTGGGGCTGGCCACTGAAGCTTTCTTT. Residues: CASSLLGLATEAFF.

This clonotype has a count of ten or more. The chain recombines TRBV6-1 with TRBJ1-2; 8 nucleotides align to TRBD1. Germline CDR1 is MNHNS and CDR2 is SASEGT. V trimming: 6 bases; J trimming: 2 bases; junction bases outside the gene matches: 11. This CDR3 contains 16 residues. CDR3 sequence: CASSFSDRGANYGYTF. The CDR3 DNA follows: TGTGCCAGCAGCTTCTCTGACAGGGGAGCAAACTATGGCTACACCTTC.

This clonotype was counted at least ten times. The gene calls are TRBV3-1 and TRBJ1-2; possibly TRBD1 for D (6 bases). V was shortened by 0 bases and J by 10 bases, with 18 bases between the two germline ends. From germline, CDR1 is LGHDT and CDR2 YNNKEL (reference sequence). The CDR3 length is 15 residues. The CDR3 is CASSQEGGSGAPYTF. The DNA of the CDR3 is TGTGCCAGCAGCCAAGAGGGGGGCTCCGGCGCGCCCTACACCTTC. The complete variable domain, with remaining parts taken from reference TRBV3-1 and TRBJ1-2, reads DTAVSQTPKYLVTQMGNDKSIKCEQNLGHDTMYWYKQDSKKFLKIMFSYNNKELIINETVPNRFSPKSPDKAHLNLHINSLELGDSAVYFCASSQEGGSGAPYTFGSGTRLTVV.

This clonotype was recorded many times. V usage is TRBV6-1 and J usage is TRBJ2-7, with D possibly TRBD2 on 6 matching bases. The CDR3 loop spans 15 amino acids. Germline V gene data show CDR1 as MNHNS and CDR2 as SASEGT. The V gene lost 2 bases and the J gene lost 0 bases, with 11 bases spanning the gap. The CDR3 is CASSEQAGISYEQYF. CDR3 nucleotide sequence: TGTGCCAGCAGTGAACAGGCGGGAATCTCCTACGAGCAGTACTTC.

This clonotype has more than one count but fewer than ten. The V call is TRBV7-2, the J call TRBJ2-3; 15 bases map to TRBD2. Germline-derived CDR1 and CDR2 are SGHTA and FQGNSA. V dropped 3 bases and J dropped 2; count of bases not matched to a gene: 15. This CDR3 comprises 21 residues. Written as DNA, the CDR3 is TGTGCCAGCAGCTTCACCTGGGGACTAGCGGGAGGAACTGCTAACACAGATACGCAGTATTTT. Its translation is CASSFTWGLAGGTANTDTQYF.

This clonotype was found many times. The chain links TRBV7-8 to TRBJ2-7; D remains unclear. Germline V gene sequence: CDR1 SGHVS, CDR2 FQNEAQ. This CDR3 is built from 15 residues. Trimming cost V 1 base and J 7 bases, with 17 bases left between them. CDR3 sequence reads: CASSLGRVSEMEQYF. In nucleotides, the CDR3 is TGTGCCAGCAGCTTAGGGAGAGTCTCTGAGATGGAGCAGTACTTC.

The sample holds many counts of this clonotype. The chain is built from TRBV29-1 and TRBJ1-1; D uncertain. Germline V lookup: CDR1 SQVTM, CDR2 ANQGSEA. V was clipped by 4 bases and J by 5 bases, with 14 bases between them. This CDR3 region has 13 residues. This CDR3 is CSVVSFEGTEAFF. The CDR3 DNA reads TGCAGCGTTGTGTCGTTCGAAGGTACTGAAGCTTTCTTT.

V and J are TRBV20-1 and TRBJ2-3; TRBD1 agrees at 7 bases. The CDR3 runs to 15 residues. Germline CDR1 is DFQATT and CDR2 is SNEGSKA (reference sequence). The V segment lost 3 bases and the J segment 0 bases; nucleotides outside the gene matches: 6. The CDR3 here is CSASPGTVSTDTQYF. Here the CDR3 DNA reads TGCAGTGCTAGCCCTGGGACAGTTAGCACAGATACGCAGTATTTT.

This clonotype appeared many times. This rearrangement joins TRBV15 to TRBJ2-1, with TRBD2 as a possible D gene (5 bases). Germline CDR1 LNHNV, CDR2 YYDKDF (reference sequence). This CDR3 contains 14 residues. V was trimmed by 5 bases and J by 8 bases, leaving 16 bases between them. This CDR3 is CATSPGVGLDEQFF. Here the CDR3 DNA reads TGTGCCACCAGCCCCGGGGTAGGGCTAGATGAGCAGTTCTTC.

The chain is built from TRBV4-2 and TRBJ2-5; 11 bases agree with TRBD2. The CDR3 sequence is 18 residues long. V lost 2 bases and J lost 1; bases outside the gene matches: 9. The germline V gene encodes CDR1 LGHNA and CDR2 YNFKEQ. CDR3 DNA: TGTGCCAGCAGCCAAAAAGGGAGACTAGCGGGGACCCAAGAGACCCAGTACTTC. This translates into CASSQKGRLAGTQETQYF.

This clonotype was recorded at least ten times. The rearrangement uses TRBV5-8 and TRBJ2-5, with 8 bases fitting TRBD2. Germline values: CDR1 SGHTS, CDR2 YDEGEE. The V segment lost 6 bases and the J segment 5 bases; nucleotides outside the gene matches: 12. The CDR3 sequence is 15 residues long. CDR3 sequence: CASTTIGRAIETQYF. The CDR3 bases are TGTGCCAGCACCACAATCGGGAGGGCCATCGAGACCCAGTACTTC.

The J gene is TRBJ2-7, the V gene TRBV4-2; a possible D gene is TRBD1 (5 bases). The germline V and J ends were trimmed by 0 bases and 3 bases, with 12 bases remaining between them. Germline V gene sequence: CDR1 LGHNA, CDR2 YNFKEQ. This CDR3 is built from 15 residues. CDR3 region: CASSQDPDSSYEQYF. The DNA for the CDR3 is TGTGCCAGCAGCCAAGATCCAGACAGCAGCTACGAGCAGTACTTC.

This clonotype was counted ten times or more. The chain joins TRBV12-3 or TRBV12-4 to TRBJ1-6; possible D gene TRBD1, 6 bases. This CDR3 is built from 14 residues. V lost 6 bases and J 10 bases, leaving 16 bases between the germline ends. Here the CDR3 reads CASSRQVAGSPLHF. DNA of the CDR3: TGTGCCAGCAGCCGACAGGTAGCAGGGTCACCCCTCCACTTT.

V usage is TRBV28 and J usage is TRBJ2-5; D not resolved. The V gene lost 6 bases and the J gene lost 5 bases, with 19 bases spanning the gap. The germline CDR1 and CDR2 sequences are MDHEN and SYDVKM. CDR3 length: 15 residues. The CDR3 DNA follows: TGTGCCAGCAGCCTCGCTACGGGCCTAGGGGAGACCCAGTACTTC. This encodes CASSLATGLGETQYF. Full variable domain (remainder filled in from reference TRBV28 and TRBJ2-5): DVKVTQSSRYLVKRTGEKVFLECVQDMDHENMFWYRQDPGLGLRLIYFSYDVKMKEKGDIPEGYSVSREKKERFSLILESASTNQTSMYLCASSLATGLGETQYFGPGTRLLVL.

This clonotype occurred many times. J is TRBJ2-1 and V is TRBV5-1; 8 bases agree with TRBD1. The CDR3 extends over 17 amino acids. Germline CDR1 reads SGHRS; CDR2 reads YFSETQ. Germline trimming cut 4 bases from V and 9 bases from J; bases unmatched to any gene: 18. The CDR3 nucleotides read TGCGCCAGCAGCGCCGGGGGTGGGACAGGCTCAGAACTTGAGCAGTTCTTC. Translation gives CASSAGGGTGSELEQFF.